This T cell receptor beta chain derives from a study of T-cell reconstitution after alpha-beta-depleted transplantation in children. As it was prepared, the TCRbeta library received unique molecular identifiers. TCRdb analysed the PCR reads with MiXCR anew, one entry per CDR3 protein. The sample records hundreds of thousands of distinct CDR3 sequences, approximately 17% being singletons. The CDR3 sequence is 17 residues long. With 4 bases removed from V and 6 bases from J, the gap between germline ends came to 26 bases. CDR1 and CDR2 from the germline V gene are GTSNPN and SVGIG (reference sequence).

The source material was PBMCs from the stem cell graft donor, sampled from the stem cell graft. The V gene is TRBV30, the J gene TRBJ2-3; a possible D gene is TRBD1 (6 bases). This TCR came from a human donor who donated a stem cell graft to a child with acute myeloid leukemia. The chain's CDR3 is CAWTLGTSAQASDTQYF. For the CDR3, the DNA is TGTGCCTGGACCCTCGGGACATCGGCCCAGGCATCGGATACGCAGTATTTT.